This is a list of T cell receptor beta chains from one sample in a study of blood T cell repertoires in COVID-19. The assay was immunoSEQ multiplex PCR, and TCRdb's table has in-frame clones only and misses some. Of some 270,000 clones in the sample, more than 75% are singletons; the top ten hold 5.5% to 6.5%. Specimen: peripheral blood. These TCRs come from a woman of 80 years or more with COVID-19, enrolled during active disease. Both conserved end residues are part of each CDR3. The D gene is left open where the match is weak. Clone sizes are given selectively: once, few, many, or a class where the clone is expanded.

TRBJ2-5 | TRBD2 | . | TRBV5-1 | CASSLAGGLETQYF | TGCGCCAGCAGCTTAGCGGGGGGTTTAGAGACCCAGTACTTC
TRBJ1-2 | . | . | TRBV30 | CALYQEDYGYTF | TGTGCCCTCTATCAGGAGGACTATGGCTACACCTTC
TRBJ1-6 | . | . | TRBV3-1/TRBV3-2 | CASSPGPGQDSPLHF | TGTGCCAGCAGCCCTGGTCCAGGGCAGGATTCACCCCTCCACTTT
TRBJ1-2 | TRBD1 | . | TRBV5-6 | CASSLPGGEGGYTF | TGTGCCAGCAGCTTGCCAGGGGGCGAAGGTGGCTACACCTTC
TRBJ2-5 | TRBD2 | many | TRBV5-4 | CASSRRGGGETQYF | TGTGCCAGCAGCAGACGGGGGGGCGGTGAGACCCAGTACTTC
TRBJ2-2 | TRBD1 | . | TRBV19 | CASSRNSGTADTGELFF | TGTGCCAGTAGTAGAAATTCCGGGACAGCCGACACCGGGGAGCTGTTTTTT
TRBJ2-7 | TRBD1 | . | TRBV19 | CASAPSGTGAYEQYF | TGTGCCAGCGCCCCCTCCGGGACAGGGGCGTACGAGCAGTACTTC
TRBJ2-7 | . | . | TRBV11-2 | CASSVGPKGHPYEQYF | TGTGCCAGCAGCGTAGGACCTAAGGGACACCCCTACGAGCAGTACTTC
TRBJ1-1 | . | . | TRBV2 | CASSEQGMNTEAFF | TGTGCCAGCAGTGAACAGGGCATGAACACTGAAGCTTTCTTT
TRBJ1-5 | TRBD1 | . | TRBV24-1 | CATSEGQSNQPQHF | TGTGCCACCAGTGAGGGACAGAGCAATCAGCCCCAGCATTTT
TRBJ1-1 | . | . | TRBV11-3 | CASSLGGRDTEAFF | TGTGCCAGCAGCTTAGGAGGGAGGGACACTGAAGCTTTCTTT
TRBJ1-1 | TRBD1 | once | TRBV2 | CATSGQGNTEAFF | TGTGCCACCTCGGGACAGGGGAACACTGAAGCTTTCTTT
TRBJ2-5 | . | . | TRBV6-1 | CASTNDRDYQETQYF | TGTGCCAGCACTAATGACAGGGACTACCAAGAGACCCAGTACTTC
TRBJ1-4 | TRBD1 | . | TRBV5-1 | CASSLGQQGKEGEKLFF | TGCGCCAGCAGCTTGGGCCAACAGGGGAAGGAGGGTGAAAAACTGTTTTTT